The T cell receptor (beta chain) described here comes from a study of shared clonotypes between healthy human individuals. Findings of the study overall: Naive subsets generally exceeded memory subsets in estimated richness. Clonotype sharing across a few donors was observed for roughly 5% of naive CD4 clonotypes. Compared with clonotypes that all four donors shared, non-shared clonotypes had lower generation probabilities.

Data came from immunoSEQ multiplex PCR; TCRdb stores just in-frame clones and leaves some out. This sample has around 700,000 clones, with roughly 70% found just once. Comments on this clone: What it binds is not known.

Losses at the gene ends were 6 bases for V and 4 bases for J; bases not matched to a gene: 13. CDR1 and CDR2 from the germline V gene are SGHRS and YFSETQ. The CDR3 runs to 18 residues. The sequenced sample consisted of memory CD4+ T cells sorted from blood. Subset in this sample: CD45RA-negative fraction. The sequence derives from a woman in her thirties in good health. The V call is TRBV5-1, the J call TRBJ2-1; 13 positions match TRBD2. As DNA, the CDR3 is TGCGCCAGCACAACCGGGACTAGCGGGATGGGAGGTTACAATGAGCAGTTCTTC. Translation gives CASTTGTSGMGGYNEQFF.